The clone carrying this T cell receptor (beta chain) appeared a few times. CDR3 size: 18 residues. Per germline, CDR1 SGHRS and CDR2 YFSETQ. Trimming stripped 0 bases from V and 2 bases from J, with 20 bases between. These data originate in a study of T-cell memory formation after mild COVID-19. Overall study: Across donors, TCR clusters were largely donor specific.

Constant-segment-primed 5'RACE gave TCR alpha and TCR beta cDNA libraries with sample barcodes and UMIs. TCRdb reanalysed the 5' RACE reads using MiXCR and keeps one entry per CDR3 protein. The sample carries approximately 260,000 distinct CDR3 sequences, under 20% recorded once. V gene TRBV5-1 combines with J gene TRBJ2-5, with D uncertain. The TCR was taken from a young man who had mild COVID-19 (a few samples of this study predate the infection). Cell type and time point are not known. Material for sequencing was PBMCs or a T cell subset sorted from them (not recorded which). The CDR3 DNA sequence: TGCGCCAGCAGCTTGGCCGATCCATTTGACCGGAAACAAGAGACCCAGTACTTC. It is translated as CASSLADPFDRKQETQYF.